This TCR beta chain came from a study of vaccination and CD4 T cells after COVID-19. This clonotype showed up just once. Its matching antigen is unknown. Described treatment: approximately 11-day PBMC culture with coronavirus spike peptide pools or control peptides (ViraFEST assay). With peptide pools, ViraFEST first expanded antigen-specific T cells and afterwards sequenced their TCRs. The culture of two million PBMCs per well included 8.5 to 10 IU/ml IL-2 and roughly 10 ug/ml peptide pools. With the Oncomine TCR Beta short-read assay, DNA from cultured CD4+ T cells was sequenced. TCRdb re-called the PCR reads with MiXCR, one entry per CDR3 protein. The sample holds about 19,000 distinct CDR3 sequences; under 60% are singletons and the top ten take more than 9.5%. Sequencing used CD4+ T cells from blood, cultured in vitro, obtained after SARS-CoV-2 vaccination. This TCR came from a human donor who had recovered from COVID-19.

The CDR3 DNA reads TGTGCCAGCATTGGGGGACTAGCGGCCGCCACCGGGGAGCTGTTTTTT. Translated: CASIGGLAAATGELFF. J is TRBJ2-2 and V is TRBV6-2 or TRBV6-3; 11 bases agree with TRBD2. The CDR3 loop spans 16 amino acids. Germline V gene data show CDR1 as MNHEY and CDR2 as SVGEGT. Germline trimming cut 7 bases from V and 4 bases from J; bases unmatched to any gene: 8.